A single sample gave rise to the 28 T cell receptor beta chains below, sequenced in a study of CD8 T cells in ankylosing spondylitis. Study-wide findings and caveats: Seemingly characteristic of ankylosing spondylitis blood was a TCR beta motif consisting of about 8 highly homologous variants.

These receptors' antigens are unknown. Using its own MiXCR run on the 5' RACE reads, TCRdb lists one record per CDR3 protein. The table includes some 800,000 distinct CDR3 sequences, over 9.5% detected once. The sample was blood, either unsorted or a sorted T cell fraction (not recorded which). The receptor set was obtained from a male donor with ankylosing spondylitis.

The chain joins TRBV11-2 to TRBJ2-7, with D perhaps TRBD1 (5 bases). Germline V lookup: CDR1 SGHAT, CDR2 FQNNGV. V lost 1 base to trimming and J lost 5 bases, with 12 bases between them. The CDR3 spans 14 residues. Written as DNA, the CDR3 is TGTGCCAGCAGCTTAGTGGGGCGTTCCGACGAGCAGTACTTC. Amino acids: CASSLVGRSDEQYF.

The rearrangement uses TRBV7-3 and TRBJ1-1; D is undetermined. Germline V CDR1 and CDR2: SGHTA, FQGTGA. The CDR3 sequence is 12 residues long. V was pared by 4 bases and J by 8 bases, with 11 bases between. The CDR3 DNA reads TGTGCCAGCAGCTCCCGTGGGGAGGAAGCTTTCTTT. Protein: CASSSRGEEAFF.

This clonotype was detected ten times or more. CDR3 residues: CSVAGRLANNEQFF. CDR3 nucleotides: TGCAGCGTCGCCGGGAGGTTAGCTAACAATGAGCAGTTCTTC. The V gene is TRBV29-1, the J gene TRBJ2-1; 7 bases agree with TRBD2. The CDR3 is 14 amino acids. With 6 bases clipped from V and 5 bases from J, the junction kept 10 bases outside the gene matches. CDR1 and CDR2 from the germline V gene are SQVTM and ANQGSEA.

The gene calls are TRBV6-2 or TRBV6-3 and TRBJ2-1, with a tentative D call TRBD1 (6 bases). Germline V lookup: CDR1 MNHEY, CDR2 SVGEGT. The CDR3 length is 21 residues. With 6 bases removed from V and 0 bases from J, the gap between germline ends came to 30 bases. CDR3 region: CASSSGEVVINSPISYNEQFF. The DNA for the CDR3 is TGTGCCAGCAGCTCAGGGGAAGTCGTAATAAACTCCCCGATCTCCTACAATGAGCAGTTCTTC.

This clonotype has just one count. This rearrangement joins TRBV6-2 or TRBV6-3 to TRBJ2-2, with unresolved D. CDR3 length: 16 residues. Looked up from germline, CDR1 is MNHEY and CDR2 is SVGEGT. Trimming cost V 6 bases and J 0 bases, with 14 bases left between them. This CDR3 is CASSHGKQTNTGELFF. For the CDR3, the DNA is TGTGCCAGCAGCCATGGGAAACAAACGAACACCGGGGAGCTGTTTTTT.

Only a few counts were recorded for this clonotype. This chain links TRBV15 with TRBJ2-3, with TRBD1 identical over 7 bases. V was pared by 9 bases and J by 6 bases, with 12 bases of the junction left unmatched. Germline CDR1 is LNHNV and CDR2 is YYDKDF (reference sequence). This CDR3 contains 14 residues. CDR3 region: CATQRDRSTDTQYF. CDR3 DNA sequence: TGTGCCACTCAGAGGGACAGAAGTACGGATACGCAGTATTTT.

This chain links TRBV18 with TRBJ1-4; D ambiguous. The length of the CDR3 is 15 residues. Trimming took off 3 bases at V and 4 bases at J, with 12 bases between the two ends. Germline CDR1 is KGHSH and CDR2 is LQKENI. The CDR3 coding sequence is TGTGCCAGCTCACCCGCGGGATGGGGTAATGAAAAACTGTTTTTT. Protein product: CASSPAGWGNEKLFF. The full variable domain, completed using reference TRBV18 and TRBJ1-4, is NAGVMQNPRHLVRRRGQEARLRCSPMKGHSHVYWYRQLPEEGLKFMVYLQKENIIDESGMPKERFSAEFPKEGPSILRIQQVVRGDSAAYFCASSPAGWGNEKLFFGSGTQLSVL.

There are a few counts of this clonotype. The chain has TRBV20-1 and TRBJ1-4; 8 bases agree with TRBD1. The CDR3 runs 14 residues. From germline, CDR1 is DFQATT and CDR2 SNEGSKA (reference sequence). J lost 8 bases, V lost 6 bases, and 11 bases had no gene match. This CDR3 reads CSARRGRFREKLFF. The CDR3 coding sequence is TGCAGTGCGCGCAGGGGGCGTTTTAGGGAAAAACTGTTTTTT.

In its sample, this clonotype was seen many times. This CDR3 reads CASSPRGLSTDTQYF. For the CDR3, the DNA is TGTGCCAGCAGCCCGCGGGGGCTATCCACAGATACGCAGTATTTT. The chain recombines TRBV7-9 with TRBJ2-3, with D possibly TRBD2 on 7 matching bases. There are 15 residues in the CDR3. Germline loops: CDR1 SEHNR, CDR2 FQNEAQ (reference sequence). Trimming removed 5 bases from V and 2 bases from J, with 14 bases in between.

The sample holds many counts of this clonotype. The V gene is TRBV29-1, the J gene TRBJ2-1; no reliable D call. This CDR3 is built from 12 residues. V was shortened by 6 bases and J by 6 bases, with 12 bases between the two germline ends. The germline V gene has CDR1 SQVTM and CDR2 ANQGSEA. The CDR3 region is CSVGSRVNEQFF. CDR3 nucleotides: TGCAGCGTGGGGTCCCGAGTCAATGAGCAGTTCTTC.

This chain connects TRBV28 to TRBJ1-2, with D hard to call. Trimming left V 4 bases short and J 7 bases short, with 16 bases between. The CDR3 totals 14 residues. Germline CDR1 is MDHEN and CDR2 is SYDVKM. In DNA form, the CDR3 reads TGTGCCAGCAGTTCACCGGGCCACAACCCTGGCTACACCTTC. It is translated as CASSSPGHNPGYTF.

This clonotype was recorded a few times. The rearrangement uses TRBV29-1 and TRBJ1-4; possible D gene TRBD1, 6 bases. The CDR3 is 13 amino acids. In germline, CDR1 is SQVTM, CDR2 ANQGSEA. Trimming left V 6 bases short and J 7 bases short, with 15 bases between. The CDR3 bases are TGCAGCGTGCTACAGGGTATGGGTGAAAAACTGTTTTTT. Translated, it gives CSVLQGMGEKLFF. Complete variable domain (other parts from reference TRBV29-1 and TRBJ1-4): SAVISQKPSRDICQRGTSLTIQCQVDSQVTMMFWYRQQPGQSLTLIATANQGSEATYESGFVIDKFPISRPNLTFSTLTVSNMSPEDSSIYLCSVLQGMGEKLFFGSGTQLSVL.

The genes are TRBV20-1 and TRBJ1-1; no clear D. Germline V lookup: CDR1 DFQATT, CDR2 SNEGSKA (reference sequence). The CDR3 is 13 residues long. Trimming took off 5 bases at V and 1 base at J, with 11 bases between the two ends. Here the CDR3 DNA reads TGCAGTGCTTCCTATGACTCGAACACTGAAGCTTTCTTT. This translates into CSASYDSNTEAFF.

The chain uses TRBV4-2 and TRBJ1-2; 10 nucleotides match TRBD1. CDR3 size: 15 residues. J was trimmed by 3 bases and V by 1 base; bases with no gene match: 2. Germline-derived CDR1 and CDR2 are LGHNA and YNFKEQ. CDR3 coding DNA: TGTGCCAGCAGCCAAGCCGGGACAGGGGACTATGGCTACACCTTC. Translating it yields CASSQAGTGDYGYTF.

The chain uses TRBV11-2 and TRBJ1-6, with D possibly being TRBD1 (6 bases). Trimming pared 4 bases from V and 11 bases from J, leaving 12 bases between. Germline CDR1 is SGHAT and CDR2 is FQNNGV. The CDR3 runs 13 residues. CDR3 DNA sequence: TGTGCCAGCAGCTATTGGGACAACCCACCCCTCCACTTT. It encodes CASSYWDNPPLHF.

V and J are TRBV20-1 and TRBJ2-4; D is ambiguous. Germline CDR1 DFQATT, CDR2 SNEGSKA (reference sequence). The CDR3 is made up of 13 amino acids. Trimming stripped 2 bases from V and 5 bases from J, with 10 bases between. CDR3 in amino acids: CSARFSGENIQYF. CDR3 nucleotides: TGCAGTGCTAGATTTAGTGGGGAAAACATTCAGTACTTC.

This clonotype was observed a few times. The rearrangement uses TRBV27 and TRBJ1-1; D uncertain. CDR3 length: 15 residues. CDR1 MNHEY and CDR2 SMNVEV come from the germline V gene (reference sequence). Trimming removed 6 bases from V and 2 bases from J, with 16 bases in between. The CDR3 bases are TGTGCCAGCAGAATAAATACCGGGGTAAACACTGAAGCTTTCTTT. The encoded protein is CASRINTGVNTEAFF.

The chain recombines TRBV6-1 with TRBJ2-5, with 9 bases that match TRBD1. J lost 5 bases, V lost 5 bases, and 12 bases had no gene match. The CDR3 contains 16 residues. The germline V gene has CDR1 MNHNS and CDR2 SASEGT. CDR3 sequence: CASSSTTGGGSETQYF. The CDR3 coding sequence is TGTGCCAGCAGTAGTACCACAGGGGGCGGGAGTGAGACCCAGTACTTC.

This clonotype was counted a few times. The DNA is left out, because the CDR3 cannot be placed on it with certainty; the CDR3 is given as TCRdb lists it. The rearrangement uses TRBV28 and TRBJ1-2; the listed D gene, TRBD1, was not tested against the DNA. Germline CDR1 is MDHEN and CDR2 is SYDVKM. The length of the CDR3 is 15 amino acids, counting both ends. CDR3 protein: CASSFLAGGDRGYTF.

This rearrangement joins TRBV20-1 to TRBJ2-1; 13 bases line up with TRBD2. Germline assignment: CDR1 DFQATT and CDR2 SNEGSKA (reference sequence). The CDR3 runs 16 residues. With 1 base clipped from V and 4 bases from J, the junction kept 4 bases outside the gene matches. CDR3 coding DNA: TGCAGTGCTAGAGGACTAGCGGGGGGCATATACAATGAGCAGTTCTTC. As protein: CSARGLAGGIYNEQFF.

The chain is built from TRBV20-1 and TRBJ2-7; 7 nucleotides match TRBD1. CDR1 is DFQATT, CDR2 SNEGSKA, per germline (reference sequence). Unmatched junction bases numbered 9, after V lost 1 base and J lost 3 bases. The CDR3 covers 15 residues. The CDR3: CSARGYGTEVYEQYF. In DNA, the CDR3 is TGCAGTGCTAGAGGTTACGGGACAGAAGTCTACGAGCAGTACTTC.

The rearrangement joins TRBV20-1 to TRBJ2-1; TRBD2 matches at 10 bases. The CDR3 contains 14 residues. CDR1 is DFQATT and CDR2 is SNEGSKA in the germline V gene (reference sequence). After removal of 1 base from V and 8 bases from J, the junction contained 5 bases not matched to a gene. CDR3 nucleotide sequence: TGCAGTGCTAGAGGGCTAGCGGGAGAGCATGAGCAGTTCTTC. Translation gives CSARGLAGEHEQFF.

This chain uses TRBV9 with TRBJ1-2; D may be TRBD1 (6 bases). The CDR3 is 14 amino acids. V lost 0 bases, J lost 5 bases, and 11 bases lay in between. Germline V gives CDR1 SGDLS, CDR2 YYNGEE. DNA of the CDR3: TGTGCCAGCAGCGTAGCTTTACAGGGATATGGCTACACCTTC. This gives the protein CASSVALQGYGYTF.

The chain is built from TRBV20-1 and TRBJ2-5; 10 positions match TRBD2. The CDR3 length is 14 residues. V trimming: 3 bases; J trimming: 5 bases; junction bases outside the gene matches: 6. Germline CDR1 is DFQATT and CDR2 is SNEGSKA (reference sequence). This CDR3 reads CSASPSGGWETQYF. In nucleotides, the CDR3 is TGCAGTGCTAGCCCTAGCGGGGGCTGGGAGACCCAGTACTTC.

There are many counts of this clonotype. This rearrangement joins TRBV12-3 or TRBV12-4 to TRBJ2-1; 9 nucleotides match TRBD1. The CDR3 is made up of 15 amino acids. With V trimmed by 10 bases and J by 4 bases, 11 bases remained unmatched. The CDR3 is CATSRGTGMYNEQFF. The CDR3 DNA is TGTGCCACCTCTAGGGGGACAGGGATGTACAATGAGCAGTTCTTC.

This clonotype was observed a few times. The CDR3 protein is CAISGYSSYEQYF. In DNA, the CDR3 is TGTGCCATCAGCGGCTATAGCTCCTACGAGCAGTACTTC. This chain joins TRBV10-3 and TRBJ2-7; D remains ambiguous. The CDR3 spans 13 residues. Trimming removed 6 bases from V and 0 bases from J, with 9 bases in between. The germline V gene has CDR1 ENHRY and CDR2 SYGVKD.

This clonotype appeared a few times. The chain employs TRBV10-2 and TRBJ1-5; 9 bases match TRBD1. The germline V gene encodes CDR1 WSHSY and CDR2 SAAADI. This CDR3 is built from 15 residues. V shed 6 bases and J 3 bases; nucleotides not matched to a gene: 6. CDR3 sequence (DNA): TGCGCCAGCAGGGGACAGGGAGGGTACAATCAGCCCCAGCATTTT. Residues: CASRGQGGYNQPQHF.

J is TRBJ1-5 and V is TRBV7-2, with D possibly being TRBD1 (6 bases). The CDR3 runs 14 residues. The germline V and J ends were trimmed by 3 bases and 6 bases, with 12 bases remaining between them. The V gene's germline CDR1 is SGHTA and CDR2 FQGNSA. The chain's CDR3 is CASSFGGAGQPQHF. CDR3 coding DNA: TGTGCCAGCAGCTTTGGGGGGGCGGGTCAGCCCCAGCATTTT. Full variable domain (outside the CDR3, taken from reference TRBV7-2 and TRBJ1-5): GAGVSQSPSNKVTEKGKDVELRCDPISGHTALYWYRQSLGQGLEFLIYFQGNSAPDKSGLPSDRFSAERTGGSVSTLTIQRTQQEDSAVYLCASSFGGAGQPQHFGDGTRLSIL.